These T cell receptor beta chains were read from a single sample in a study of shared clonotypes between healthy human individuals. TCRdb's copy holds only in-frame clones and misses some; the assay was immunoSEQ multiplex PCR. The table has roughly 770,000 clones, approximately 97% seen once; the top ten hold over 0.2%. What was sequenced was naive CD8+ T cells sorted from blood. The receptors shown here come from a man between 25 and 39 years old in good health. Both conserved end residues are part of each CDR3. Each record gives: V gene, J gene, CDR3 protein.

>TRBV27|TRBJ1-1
CASAWGLNTEAFF
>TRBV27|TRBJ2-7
CASSFSLGPWEQYF
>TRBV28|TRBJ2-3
CASSLLAGGRDTQYF
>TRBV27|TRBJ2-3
CASSLNEWTDTQYF
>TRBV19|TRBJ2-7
CASSAQTGGEQYF
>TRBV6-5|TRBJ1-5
CASSSDKVNQPQHF
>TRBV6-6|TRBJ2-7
CASSYGLVYEQYF
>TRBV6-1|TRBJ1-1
CASSGLGGLAVNTEAFF
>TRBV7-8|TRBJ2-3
CASSLGASTDTQYF
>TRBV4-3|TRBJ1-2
CASSQDRPPGHSGYTF
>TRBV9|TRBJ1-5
CASSINGDRNQPQHF
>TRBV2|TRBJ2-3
CASTRALAATDTQYF
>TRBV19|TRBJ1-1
CASSIWGLDTEAFF
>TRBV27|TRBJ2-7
CASRPGVSSYEQYF
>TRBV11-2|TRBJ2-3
CASSSRGLAGERADTQYF
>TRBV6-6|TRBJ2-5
CASSGGDKETQYF
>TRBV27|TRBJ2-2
CASSLEPLNTGELFF
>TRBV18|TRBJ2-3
CASSPRSFTDTQYF
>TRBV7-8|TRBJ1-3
CASSSLQYGTDSGNTIYF
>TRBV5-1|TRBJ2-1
CASSFLWDSGPSSSYNEQFF
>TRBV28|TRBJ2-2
CASIPGADHTGELFF
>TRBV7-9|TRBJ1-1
CASSSRANTEAFF
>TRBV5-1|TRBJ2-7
CASSQTPSSYEQYF
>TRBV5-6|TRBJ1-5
CASSPGTGPSNQPQHF
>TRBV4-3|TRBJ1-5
CASSQAYRALNQPQHF
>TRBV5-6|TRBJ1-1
CASSIDEAFF
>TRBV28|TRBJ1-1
CASSLSATGSTEAFF
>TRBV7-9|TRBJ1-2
CASSSTGASYGYTF
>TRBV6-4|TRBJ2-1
CASRAGLASYNEQFF
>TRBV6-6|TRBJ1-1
CASSSFVQTEAFF
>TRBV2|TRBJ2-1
CASSEGRAGTRIMDEQFF
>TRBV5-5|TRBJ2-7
CASSFPGTGYEQYF
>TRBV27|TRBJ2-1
CASSSPGYTPLF
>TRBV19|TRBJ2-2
CASSIIGRAGELFF
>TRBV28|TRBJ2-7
CASRTSGTESYEQYF
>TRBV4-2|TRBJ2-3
CASSQEPASSTDTQYF
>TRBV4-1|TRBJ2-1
CASKLAASYNEQFF
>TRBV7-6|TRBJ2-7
CASSLGVANPLRGQYF